Sequencing of this T cell receptor beta chain was carried out in a study of blood T cell repertoires in COVID-19. Study information: Both acute and convalescent COVID-19 samples were obtained from the United States, Italy and Spain. From T cells, B-cell-depleted T cells, or PBMCs came the material, which was cDNA or gDNA.

Unmatched junction bases numbered 11, after V lost 3 bases and J lost 7 bases. The CDR3 runs 18 residues. From germline, CDR1 is LGHNA and CDR2 YNFKEQ. As processed by the authors: Amplification with reference gene primers provided the estimates of nucleated cell counts. Only in-frame clones appear in the TCRdb table, and some are missing; sequencing was by immunoSEQ multiplex PCR. Clone size and V and J calls were adopted from that table, with D and trimming inferred from the DNA. Among roughly 200,000 clones listed, approximately 81% were seen once. J is TRBJ2-1 and V is TRBV4-2; 14 nucleotides match TRBD2. The sequenced material came from peripheral blood. This TCR derives from a woman of 80 years or more with active or convalescent COVID-19. The CDR3 region has the DNA TGTGCCAGCAGCCAGGACCATAGGGGACTAGCGGGAGTTAATGAGCAGTTCTTC. Protein: CASSQDHRGLAGVNEQFF.